This T cell receptor beta chain comes out of a study of T cells in Graves' hyperthyroidism and ophthalmopathy. Study conclusions and caveats: Most clonotypes expanded in the thyroid (above 0.001) were also present in blood.

Stable Graves' hyperthyroidism denoted no ophthalmopathy progression over 18 months. Uncontrolled infection, other autoimmune disease, pregnancy or lactation barred patients from enrollment. Each diagnosis drew on symptoms, thyroxine, TRAb, thyroid ultrasound and orbital computed tomography findings. This CDR3 has 15 residues. Germline lookup yields CDR1 SGDLS and CDR2 YYNGEE. Trimming took off 0 bases at V and 0 bases at J, with 4 bases between the two ends. As regards this clonotype: Its specificity is not known.

The TCR beta CDR3 regions underwent amplification using RNA transcripts as the source. With the HTBI primer set, the TCR CDR3 went through a first round of RT-PCR. TCRdb analysed the multiplex PCR reads with MiXCR anew, one entry per CDR3 protein. The top ten clones hold about 14% of a sample with around 420,000 distinct CDR3 sequences, 15% to 19% of them seen once. The sequenced sample was blood. The clonotype originates from a woman in her late teens or twenties with Graves' hyperthyroidism. The chain links TRBV9 to TRBJ1-6, with unresolved D. The CDR3 protein is CASSVDSSYNSPLHF. CDR3 DNA sequence: TGTGCCAGCAGCGTAGACAGCTCCTATAATTCACCCCTCCACTTT.